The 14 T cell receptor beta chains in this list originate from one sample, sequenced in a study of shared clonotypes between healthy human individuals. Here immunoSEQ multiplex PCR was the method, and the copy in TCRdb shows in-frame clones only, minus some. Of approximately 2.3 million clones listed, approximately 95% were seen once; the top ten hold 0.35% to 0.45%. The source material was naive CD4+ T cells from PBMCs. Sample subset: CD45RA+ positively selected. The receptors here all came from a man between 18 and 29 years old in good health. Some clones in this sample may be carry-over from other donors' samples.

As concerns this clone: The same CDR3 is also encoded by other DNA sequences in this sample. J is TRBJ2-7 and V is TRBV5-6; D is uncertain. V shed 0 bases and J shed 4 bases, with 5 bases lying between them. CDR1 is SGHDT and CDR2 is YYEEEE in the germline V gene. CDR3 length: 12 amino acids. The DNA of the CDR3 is TGTGCCAGCAGCTTGGCCAGATACGAGCAGTACTTC. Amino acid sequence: CASSLARYEQYF.

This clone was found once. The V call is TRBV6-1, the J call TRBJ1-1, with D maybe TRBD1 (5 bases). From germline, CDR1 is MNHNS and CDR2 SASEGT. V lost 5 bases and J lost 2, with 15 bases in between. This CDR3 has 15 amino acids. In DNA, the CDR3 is TGTGCCAGCAGTTCCAGGGACGGGAGAAACACTGAAGCTTTCTTT. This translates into CASSSRDGRNTEAFF.

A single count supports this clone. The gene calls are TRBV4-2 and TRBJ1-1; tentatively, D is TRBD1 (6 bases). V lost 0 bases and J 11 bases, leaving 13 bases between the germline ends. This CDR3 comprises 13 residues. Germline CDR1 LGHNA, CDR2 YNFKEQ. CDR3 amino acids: CASSQDLRGAAFF. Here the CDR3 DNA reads TGTGCCAGCAGCCAAGATCTTAGGGGGGCCGCTTTCTTT.

CDR3 in amino acids: CASSIYKNRGSYEQYF. The DNA of the CDR3 is TGTGCCAGTAGTATCTACAAGAACAGGGGTTCCTACGAGCAGTACTTC. This chain joins TRBV19 and TRBJ2-7; 7 bases line up with TRBD1. Trimming removed 3 bases from V and 1 base from J; junction bases left unmatched: 9. Germline V gives CDR1 LNHDA, CDR2 SQIVND (reference sequence). The CDR3 runs to 16 residues.

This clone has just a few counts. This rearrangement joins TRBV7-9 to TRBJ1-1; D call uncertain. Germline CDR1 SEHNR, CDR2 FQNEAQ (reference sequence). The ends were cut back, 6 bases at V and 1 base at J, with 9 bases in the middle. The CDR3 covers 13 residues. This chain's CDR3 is CASRRAGNTEAFF. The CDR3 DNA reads TGTGCCAGCAGGAGGGCGGGGAACACTGAAGCTTTCTTT. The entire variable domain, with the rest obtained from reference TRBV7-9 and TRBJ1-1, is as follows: DTGVSQNPRHKITKRGQNVTFRCDPISEHNRLYWYRQTLGQGPEFLTYFQNEAQLEKSRLLSDRFSAERPKGSFSTLEIQRTEQGDSAMYLCASRRAGNTEAFFGQGTRLTVV.

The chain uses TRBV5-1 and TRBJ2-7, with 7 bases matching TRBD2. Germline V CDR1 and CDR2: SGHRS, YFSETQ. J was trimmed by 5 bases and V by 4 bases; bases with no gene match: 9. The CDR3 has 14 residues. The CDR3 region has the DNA TGCGCCAGCAGCCGGTGGGACTACGAGAACGAGCAGTACTTC. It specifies CASSRWDYENEQYF.

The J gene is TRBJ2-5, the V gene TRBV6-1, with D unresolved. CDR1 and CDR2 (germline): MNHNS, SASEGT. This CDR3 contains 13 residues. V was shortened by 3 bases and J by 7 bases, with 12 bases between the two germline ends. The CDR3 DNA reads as TGTGCCAGCAGTGATTTCAGGATGGGGACCCAGTACTTC. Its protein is CASSDFRMGTQYF.

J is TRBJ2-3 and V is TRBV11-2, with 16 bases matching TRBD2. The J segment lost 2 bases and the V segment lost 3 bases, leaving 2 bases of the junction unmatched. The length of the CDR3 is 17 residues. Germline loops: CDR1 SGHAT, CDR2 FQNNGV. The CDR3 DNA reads TGTGCCAGCAGCTTGGGACTAGCGGGAGGGATCACAGATACGCAGTATTTT. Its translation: CASSLGLAGGITDTQYF. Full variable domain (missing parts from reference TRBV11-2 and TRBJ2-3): EAGVAQSPRYKIIEKRQSVAFWCNPISGHATLYWYQQILGQGPKLLIQFQNNGVVDDSQLPKDRFSAERLKGVDSTLKIQPAKLEDSAVYLCASSLGLAGGITDTQYFGPGTRLTVL.

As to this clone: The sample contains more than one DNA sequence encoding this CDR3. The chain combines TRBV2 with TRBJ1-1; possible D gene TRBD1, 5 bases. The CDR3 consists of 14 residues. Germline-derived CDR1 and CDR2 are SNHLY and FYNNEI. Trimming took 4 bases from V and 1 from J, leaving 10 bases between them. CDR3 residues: CASSGGAGNTEAFF. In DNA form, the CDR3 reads TGTGCCAGCAGTGGTGGGGCGGGGAACACTGAAGCTTTCTTT.

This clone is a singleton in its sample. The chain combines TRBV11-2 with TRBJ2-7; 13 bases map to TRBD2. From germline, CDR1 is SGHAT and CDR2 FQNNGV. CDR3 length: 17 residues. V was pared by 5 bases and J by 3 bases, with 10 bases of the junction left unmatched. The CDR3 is CASSIRTSGSWGYEQYF. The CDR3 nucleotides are TGTGCCAGCAGCATCAGGACTAGCGGGAGTTGGGGCTACGAGCAGTACTTC.

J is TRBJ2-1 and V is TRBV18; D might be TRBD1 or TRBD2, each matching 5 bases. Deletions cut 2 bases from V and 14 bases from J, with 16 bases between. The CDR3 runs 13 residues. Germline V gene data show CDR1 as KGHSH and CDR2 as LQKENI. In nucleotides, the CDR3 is TGTGCCAGCTCACCATCGGAGAGGGGATCGGAGTTCTTC. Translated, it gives CASSPSERGSEFF.

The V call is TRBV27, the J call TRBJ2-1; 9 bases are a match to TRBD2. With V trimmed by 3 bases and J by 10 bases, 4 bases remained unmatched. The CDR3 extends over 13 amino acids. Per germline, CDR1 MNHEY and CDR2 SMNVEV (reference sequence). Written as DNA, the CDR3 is TGTGCCAGCAGTTTCTCAGGACTAGCGGAGCAGTTCTTC. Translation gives CASSFSGLAEQFF.

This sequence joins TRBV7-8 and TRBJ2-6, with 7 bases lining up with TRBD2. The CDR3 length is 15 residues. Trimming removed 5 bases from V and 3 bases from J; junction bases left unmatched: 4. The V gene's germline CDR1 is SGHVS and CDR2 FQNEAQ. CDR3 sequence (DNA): TGTGCCAGCAGCCGAGGGAGGGTTGGGGCCAACGTCCTGACTTTC. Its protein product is CASSRGRVGANVLTF.

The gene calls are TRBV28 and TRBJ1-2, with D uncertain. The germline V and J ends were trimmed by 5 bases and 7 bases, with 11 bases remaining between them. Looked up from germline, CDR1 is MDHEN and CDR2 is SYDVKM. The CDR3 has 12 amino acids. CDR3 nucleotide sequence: TGTGCCAGCAGTCAAACCCTCGGTGGCTACACCTTC. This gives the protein CASSQTLGGYTF.